A selection of T cell receptor beta chains follows, all from one sample in a study of blood T cell repertoires in COVID-19. Assay: immunoSEQ multiplex PCR; the TCRdb copy retains only in-frame clones and omits some. The profile shows about 200,000 clones, around 84% of them singletons. The source material was peripheral blood. The receptors shown here come from a woman older than 75 with acute or convalescent COVID-19. Both conserved end residues are part of each CDR3. The D gene is left open where the match is weak. Clone size is shown for a subset of rows, as once, few, many or a class of expanded clone.

TRBJ2-1	NA	NA	TRBV9	TGTGCCAGCAGCCCATCGACTAGTTTCAATGAGCAGTTCTTC	CASSPSTSFNEQFF
TRBJ2-2	few	TRBD2	TRBV3-1/TRBV3-2	TGTGCCAGCAGCCAAGTCGTGGCGGGAGCAACCGGGGAGCTGTTTTTT	CASSQVVAGATGELFF
TRBJ1-6	NA	TRBD1	TRBV7-2	TGTGCCAGCAGCCAATGGGACAGGGTGGGCGCTAATTCACCCCTCCACTTT	CASSQWDRVGANSPLHF
TRBJ2-1	NA	TRBD2	TRBV5-1	TGCGCCAGCAGCTTTAGACTAGCGGGATACAATGAGCAGTTCTTC	CASSFRLAGYNEQFF
TRBJ2-3	NA	TRBD2	TRBV9	TGTGCCAGCAGCGTAGTATTGTCTAGCGGGAGCTACCACACAGATACGCAGTATTTT	CASSVVLSSGSYHTDTQYF
TRBJ1-4	NA	NA	TRBV27	TGTGCCAGCAGTTCCGGTGGTGCAACTAATGAAAAACTGTTTTTT	CASSSGGATNEKLFF
TRBJ1-1	NA	TRBD1	TRBV29-1	TGCAGCGTCGGGACAGCCGCTGAAGCTTTCTTT	CSVGTAAEAFF
TRBJ1-3	NA	NA	TRBV4-3	TGCGCCAGCAGCCAGTCAGGGAGGGGGGCGGTTGGAAACACCATATATTTT	CASSQSGRGAVGNTIYF
TRBJ2-1	NA	TRBD2	TRBV18	TGTGCCAGCTCATCGCTAGCGGGAGGGCCTCTGGATGAGCAGTTCTTC	CASSSLAGGPLDEQFF
TRBJ1-2	NA	TRBD1	TRBV28	TGTGCCAGCAGTGCTACCGATTCCAGGGGGCATGGCTACACCTTC	CASSATDSRGHGYTF
TRBJ1-5	NA	NA	TRBV3-1/TRBV3-2	TGTGCCAGCAGCCAAGATTGGGGGGGCAATCAGCCCCAGCATTTT	CASSQDWGGNQPQHF
TRBJ2-5	NA	NA	TRBV7-6	TGTGCCAGCAGCTACGGGTTTGAGACCCAGTACTTC	CASSYGFETQYF
TRBJ2-7	few	TRBD2	TRBV27	TGTGCCAGCAGCCGGTTGGGCGGGAGCCCCGAGCAGTACTTC	CASSRLGGSPEQYF
TRBJ2-6	NA	TRBD1	TRBV5-1	TGCGCCAGCAGCGGGGGACAGGGGTTCTCTGGGGCCAACGTCCTGACTTTC	CASSGGQGFSGANVLTF
TRBJ1-1	NA	NA	TRBV7-8	TGTGCCAGCAGCCTCCCAGGGACTGAAGCTTTCTTT	CASSLPGTEAFF
TRBJ2-2	NA	TRBD2	TRBV3-1/TRBV3-2	TGTGCCAGCAGCCAAGTGACGGGAGGGGGCGGGGAGCTGTTTTTT	CASSQVTGGGGELFF
TRBJ1-2	NA	TRBD1	TRBV4-3	TGCGCCAGCAGCCACGGGATTGGACAGGAAATAAATGGCTACACCTTC	CASSHGIGQEINGYTF
TRBJ1-2	NA	NA	TRBV4-3	TGCGCCAGCAGCCAAGAAATGGCGCTCCCGGGTGGCTACACCTTC	CASSQEMALPGGYTF
TRBJ1-6	NA	TRBD1	TRBV7-6	TGTGCCAGCAGCTTAGCAGGGACAGTTTATTCACCCCTCCACTTT	CASSLAGTVYSPLHF
TRBJ2-7	NA	TRBD1	TRBV7-2	TGTGCCAGCAGCTTAGCGGGGACAGCAGTTACCTACGAGCAGTACTTC	CASSLAGTAVTYEQYF
TRBJ1-2	NA	NA	TRBV9	TGTGCCAGCAGCCATCTGGAACAGGCTGACTATGGCTACACCTTC	CASSHLEQADYGYTF
TRBJ2-7	NA	TRBD2	TRBV7-8	TGTGCCAGCACCCCTCCGGGGGGTTACGAGCAGTACTTC	CASTPPGGYEQYF
TRBJ1-1	NA	NA	TRBV1	TGCACCAGCAGCCAAGATCCCCACAGGATTAACACTGAAGCTTTCTTT	CTSSQDPHRINTEAFF
TRBJ2-7	once	NA	TRBV10-1	TGCGCCAGCAGTGACTCCGGCAGGCCCGAGCAGTACTTC	CASSDSGRPEQYF
TRBJ2-5	NA	NA	TRBV5-1	TGCGCCAGCAGCTTGGCAGGGGGCGGGGGACAAGAGACCCAGTACTTC	CASSLAGGGGQETQYF
TRBJ1-5	few	NA	TRBV10-3	TGTGCCATCAGTGACACGGAGGTGAGTCAGCCCCAGCATTTT	CAISDTEVSQPQHF
TRBJ1-6	few	TRBD1	TRBV9	TGTGCCAGCAGCGCCCCGCAGACAGGGGTTGGTTCACCCCTCCACTTT	CASSAPQTGVGSPLHF
TRBJ2-7	NA	TRBD2	TRBV7-2	TGTGCCAGCAGCTTTAGCGGGAGGACCGAGCAGTACTTC	CASSFSGRTEQYF
TRBJ2-7	NA	NA	TRBV25-1	TGTGCCAGCAGTGCCGGGATTTACGAGCAGTACTTC	CASSAGIYEQYF
TRBJ1-2	NA	NA	TRBV19	TGTGCCAGTAGTATCGAGACAGGTAGCTATGGCTACACCTTC	CASSIETGSYGYTF
TRBJ2-5	NA	TRBD1	TRBV7-8	TGTGCCAGCAGCCCCCCGACAGGGTTTCAAGAGACCCAGTACTTC	CASSPPTGFQETQYF
TRBJ1-5	NA	TRBD1	TRBV7-2	TGTGCCAGCAGCTTAGCTGGGACAGTCACTTTGCAGCCCCAGCATTTT	CASSLAGTVTLQPQHF
TRBJ2-7	NA	TRBD2	TRBV5-1	TGCGCCAGCAGCTTATCGGGAGGGCGCTACGAGCAGTACTTC	CASSLSGGRYEQYF
TRBJ1-6	NA	NA	TRBV2	TGTGCCAGCACCAGGGGTAATAATTCACCCCTCCACTTT	CASTRGNNSPLHF
TRBJ2-2	NA	TRBD2	TRBV10-3	TGTGCCACAAGGACTAGCGGCACCGGGGAGCTGTTTTTT	CATRTSGTGELFF
TRBJ2-1	NA	TRBD2	TRBV5-4	TGTGCCAGCAGCCCGTCTAGCGGGAGGAGCAATGAGCAGTTCTTC	CASSPSSGRSNEQFF
TRBJ1-2	NA	NA	TRBV7-2	TGTGCCAGCACCCCTCCGAGGGGGGGGACATCTGGCTACACCTTC	CASTPPRGGTSGYTF
TRBJ2-2	NA	TRBD1	TRBV19	TGTGCCAGTAGTACGGACAGGGTTGGCACCGGGGAGCTGTTTTTT	CASSTDRVGTGELFF
TRBJ2-7	NA	NA	TRBV5-3	TGTGCCAGAAGCCAACCGGGTCAAGAGCAGTACTTC	CARSQPGQEQYF
TRBJ2-5	NA	TRBD2	TRBV18	TGTGCCAGCTCACCTTCACTAGCGGGTGTGGAGACCCAGTACTTC	CASSPSLAGVETQYF
TRBJ1-2	few	TRBD1	TRBV7-2	TGTGCCAGCAGCTTCCCCCCCGGGACAGGGCCTAACTATGGCTACACCTTC	CASSFPPGTGPNYGYTF